Below, 24 T cell receptor beta chains from the same sample are listed, as sequenced in a study of cytomegalovirus exposure and HLA in healthy donors. The method was immunoSEQ multiplex PCR; TCRdb's version includes in-frame clones alone and lacks a portion of them. The table shows 97,000 or so clones, with around 85% occurring only once. Sample: PBMCs. These receptors were collected from a woman between 25 and 40 years old in good health and CMV-seronegative.

The sample holds one count of this clone. The chain joins TRBV30 to TRBJ2-5, with TRBD1 as a possible D gene (6 bases). V was trimmed by 5 bases and J by 2 bases, leaving 18 bases between them. The CDR3 is 15 amino acids. Germline V gene lookup returns CDR1 GTSNPN and CDR2 SVGIG (reference sequence). CDR3 in amino acids: CAWPNRVGPQETQYF. The CDR3 nucleotides read TGTGCCTGGCCCAACAGGGTGGGGCCACAAGAGACCCAGTACTTC. The whole variable domain, filled in from reference TRBV30 and TRBJ2-5, reads SQTIHQWPATLVQPVGSPLSLECTVEGTSNPNLYWYRQAAGRGLQLLFYSVGIGQISSEVPQNLSASRPQDRQFILSSKKLLLSDSGFYLCAWPNRVGPQETQYFGPGTRLLVL.

The chain couples TRBV5-4 to TRBJ2-1, with 9 bases identical to TRBD2. This CDR3 spans 15 amino acids. Germline V gene data show CDR1 as SGHNT and CDR2 as YYREEE (reference sequence). V gave up 4 bases and J gave up 0 bases; unmatched junction bases: 2. CDR3 sequence (DNA): TGTGCCAGCAGCGCTAGCGGGGTCTCCTACAATGAGCAGTTCTTC. As protein: CASSASGVSYNEQFF.

The chain couples TRBV20-1 to TRBJ1-1; a weak D match, TRBD1 (5 bases). The CDR3 covers 11 residues. The germline V and J ends were trimmed by 4 bases and 10 bases, with 13 bases remaining between them. CDR1 and CDR2 (germline): DFQATT, SNEGSKA (reference sequence). The CDR3 protein is CSATQGEGAFF. The CDR3, as DNA: TGCAGTGCTACACAAGGGGAGGGAGCTTTCTTT.

The genes are TRBV6-1 and TRBJ2-5; the D is unclear. The germline V gene encodes CDR1 MNHNS and CDR2 SASEGT. The CDR3 is made up of 17 amino acids. The ends were cut back, 0 bases at V and 1 base at J, with 15 bases in the middle. As DNA, the CDR3 is TGTGCCAGCAGTGAAGCGCAGGCCAGCCTTGCCCAAGAGACCCAGTACTTC. Translation gives CASSEAQASLAQETQYF.

The rearrangement uses TRBV7-2 and TRBJ2-7; D might be TRBD2 (5 bases). Trimming cost V 3 bases and J 5 bases, with 8 bases left between them. From germline, CDR1 is SGHTA and CDR2 FQGNSA. The CDR3 consists of 12 residues. The CDR3 region has the DNA TGTGCCAGCAGCTTCCCCGGGAACGAGCAGTACTTC. Translating gives CASSFPGNEQYF.

The V call is TRBV5-1, the J call TRBJ2-3, with 10 bases identical to TRBD2. V was pared by 4 bases and J by 3 bases, with 8 bases of the junction left unmatched. Per germline, CDR1 SGHRS and CDR2 YFSETQ. This CDR3 has 16 amino acids. This chain's CDR3 is CASSGSPSGGTDTQYF. Here the CDR3 DNA reads TGCGCCAGCAGCGGGAGCCCTAGCGGGGGAACAGATACGCAGTATTTT.

The chain joins TRBV10-1 to TRBJ2-7; 8 bases align to TRBD1. V shed 5 bases, J shed 6 bases, and the junction held 6 bases outside the gene matches. CDR3 size: 13 residues. The germline V gene has CDR1 WNHNN and CDR2 SYGVQD (reference sequence). The CDR3 is CASSRGQGGEQYF. The DNA of the CDR3 is TGCGCCAGCAGTCGTGGACAGGGAGGCGAGCAGTACTTC.

In this sample, this clone turned up once. The V gene is TRBV5-1, the J gene TRBJ2-2; TRBD1 matches 7 bases. J gave up 2 bases and V 7 bases, and 11 bases lay outside the gene matches. CDR1 and CDR2 (germline): SGHRS, YFSETQ. The CDR3 sequence is 16 residues long. CDR3 DNA: TGCGCCAGCCAAAACCGGGACAGACCTAACACCGGGGAGCTGTTTTTT. It yields the protein CASQNRDRPNTGELFF.

The gene calls are TRBV10-2 and TRBJ2-7; TRBD2 matches at 13 bases. The CDR3 has 14 residues. Germline loops: CDR1 WSHSY, CDR2 SAAADI. The V gene end was trimmed by 6 bases and the J gene end by 7 bases; junction bases not matched to a gene: 6. CDR3 nucleotide sequence: TGCGCCAGCAGGCCGGGACTAGCGGGACGTGAGCAGTACTTC. It codes for CASRPGLAGREQYF.

The V and J genes are TRBV11-2 and TRBJ2-7; 9 nucleotides agree with TRBD2. Germline CDR1 SGHAT, CDR2 FQNNGV. V was pared by 8 bases and J by 2 bases, with 4 bases of the junction left unmatched. The CDR3 has 13 residues. DNA for the CDR3: TGTGCCAGCGGGCTAGCGGGAACCTACGAGCAGTACTTC. The encoded protein is CASGLAGTYEQYF.

The V gene is TRBV27, the J gene TRBJ2-2; 10 bases agree with TRBD1. V shed 2 bases, J shed 0 bases, and the junction held 3 bases outside the gene matches. This CDR3 spans 17 amino acids. Germline loops: CDR1 MNHEY, CDR2 SMNVEV (reference sequence). CDR3 bases: TGTGCCAGCAGTTTACTGGGGACAGGGGCGAACACCGGGGAGCTGTTTTTT. Protein product: CASSLLGTGANTGELFF.

This sequence joins TRBV2 and TRBJ2-5; no definite D call. The V end lost 10 bases, the J end lost 5 bases, and 20 bases lay between the germline ends. Germline assignment: CDR1 SNHLY and CDR2 FYNNEI. The CDR3 has 14 amino acids. The CDR3 coding sequence is TGTGCCACCCTGAACTCGCCGGCCGGGGAGACCCAGTACTTC. The encoded protein is CATLNSPAGETQYF.

The rearrangement joins TRBV27 to TRBJ1-1; 8 bases are a match to TRBD1. J gave up 5 bases and V 7 bases, and 9 bases lay outside the gene matches. The germline V gene encodes CDR1 MNHEY and CDR2 SMNVEV (reference sequence). This CDR3 has 14 residues. This CDR3 is CASISRRQGTEAFF. CDR3 bases: TGTGCCAGCATCTCCCGTAGACAGGGGACTGAAGCTTTCTTT.

The CDR3: CASSWDGSPYEQYF. CDR3 coding DNA: TGTGCCAGCAGCTGGGACGGGAGCCCCTACGAGCAGTACTTC. V is TRBV27 and J is TRBJ2-7; a possible D gene is TRBD2 (6 bases). CDR3 length: 14 residues. V was pared by 6 bases and J by 2 bases, with 14 bases between. CDR1 is MNHEY, CDR2 SMNVEV, per germline (reference sequence).

The rearrangement uses TRBV7-8 and TRBJ1-2; D is possibly TRBD1 (5 bases). Trimming stripped 5 bases from V and 10 bases from J, with 11 bases between. The germline V gene encodes CDR1 SGHVS and CDR2 FQNEAQ. CDR3 length equals 11 residues. The CDR3 loop reads CASSMDTFYTF. The CDR3 DNA follows: TGTGCCAGCAGCATGGACACCTTCTACACCTTC.

Note on this clone: The junction departs from germline at one end; a sequencing error may be responsible. The chain is built from TRBV7-7 and TRBJ2-2; TRBD2 matches at 7 bases. Germline loops: CDR1 SSHAT, CDR2 FNYEAQ (reference sequence). CDR3 size: 16 residues. The CDR3 bases are TGTGCTAGCAGCTTAGATGGCGGGAGTGGGACCGGGGAGCTGTTTTTT. Translating it yields CASSLDGGSGTGELFF.

V gene TRBV11-2 combines with J gene TRBJ2-3; TRBD2 matches 13 bases. The CDR3 sequence is 15 residues long. CDR1 and CDR2 from the germline V gene are SGHAT and FQNNGV. The trim removed 4 bases at V and 6 bases at J, leaving 4 bases unmatched. CDR3: CASSSGLAGVDTQYF. In DNA form, the CDR3 reads TGTGCCAGCAGCTCTGGACTAGCGGGGGTTGATACGCAGTATTTT.

This chain connects TRBV6-1 to TRBJ2-2; the D gene is possibly TRBD1 (6 bases). V lost 6 bases, J lost 4 bases, and 15 bases lay in between. CDR3 size: 15 residues. Germline V lookup: CDR1 MNHNS, CDR2 SASEGT. The CDR3 here is CASREGHSTTGELFF. CDR3 DNA: TGTGCCAGCAGAGAGGGACACTCAACCACCGGGGAGCTGTTTTTT.

The rearrangement uses TRBV9 and TRBJ2-3; possible D gene TRBD2, 7 bases. Germline V CDR1 and CDR2: SGDLS, YYNGEE. The CDR3 totals 16 residues. Trimming shortened V by 4 bases and J by 0 bases, and 15 bases separated the two germline ends. The CDR3 DNA sequence: TGTGCCAGCAGCCTGGGGGGGGGCTTTAGCACAGATACGCAGTATTTT. Its protein product is CASSLGGGFSTDTQYF.

The rearrangement joins TRBV29-1 to TRBJ1-2; TRBD1 matches 7 bases. V lost 6 bases to trimming and J lost 0 bases; unmatched junction nucleotides: 7. Germline assignment: CDR1 SQVTM and CDR2 ANQGSEA. The CDR3 has 14 amino acids. CDR3 nucleotides: TGCAGCGTAGGGACAGCTTACTCTAACTATGGCTACACCTTC. Translated, it gives CSVGTAYSNYGYTF.

This rearrangement joins TRBV11-3 to TRBJ2-3, with D perhaps TRBD2 (5 bases). V lost 0 bases, J lost 8 bases, and 9 bases lay in between. CDR1 and CDR2 from the germline V gene are SGHNT and YENEEA. The CDR3 loop spans 13 amino acids. The CDR3 sequence is CASSLEGRGTQYF. In DNA, the CDR3 is TGTGCCAGCAGCTTAGAGGGGAGAGGTACGCAGTATTTT.

J is TRBJ1-2 and V is TRBV18; TRBD1 agrees at 7 bases. In germline, CDR1 is KGHSH, CDR2 LQKENI. This CDR3 is built from 17 residues. The V gene end was trimmed by 1 base and the J gene end by 5 bases; junction bases not matched to a gene: 13. CDR3: CASSPQNGQVGKYGYTF. Written as DNA, the CDR3 is TGTGCCAGCTCACCACAAAACGGACAGGTGGGAAAATATGGCTACACCTTC.

This clone has just one count. This chain links TRBV27 with TRBJ2-7, with TRBD2 matching 8 bases. Germline assignment: CDR1 MNHEY and CDR2 SMNVEV (reference sequence). Trimming took 5 bases from V and 0 from J; bases not matched to a gene: 6. The CDR3 loop spans 15 amino acids. CDR3 sequence (DNA): TGTGCCAGCAGTGCGTCGGGAGGGAGCTCCTACGAGCAGTACTTC. It encodes CASSASGGSSYEQYF.

The chain joins TRBV5-1 to TRBJ1-1; 10 bases agree with TRBD1. The CDR3 covers 17 residues. V dropped 3 bases and J dropped 2; count of bases not matched to a gene: 10. CDR1 is SGHRS and CDR2 is YFSETQ in the germline V gene. The CDR3 spells CASSSGRTGGGNTEAFF. The CDR3 DNA reads TGCGCCAGCAGCTCGGGCCGGACAGGGGGAGGTAACACTGAAGCTTTCTTT. Using reference TRBV5-1 and TRBJ1-1 for the parts outside the CDR3, the full variable domain is KAGVTQTPRYLIKTRGQQVTLSCSPISGHRSVSWYQQTPGQGLQFLFEYFSETQRNKGNFPGRFSGRQFSNSRSEMNVSTLELGDSALYLCASSSGRTGGGNTEAFFGQGTRLTVV.